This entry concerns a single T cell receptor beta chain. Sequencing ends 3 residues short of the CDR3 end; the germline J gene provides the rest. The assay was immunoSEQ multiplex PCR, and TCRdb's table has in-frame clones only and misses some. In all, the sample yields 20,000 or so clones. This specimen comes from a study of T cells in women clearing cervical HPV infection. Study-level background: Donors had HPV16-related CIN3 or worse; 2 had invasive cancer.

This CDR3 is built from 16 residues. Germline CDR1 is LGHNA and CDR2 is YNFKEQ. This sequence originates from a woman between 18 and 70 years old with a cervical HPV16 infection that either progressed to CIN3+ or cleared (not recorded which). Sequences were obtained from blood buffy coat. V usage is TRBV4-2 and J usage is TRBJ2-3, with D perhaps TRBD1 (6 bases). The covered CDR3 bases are TGTGCCAGCAGCCAGGAACACAGGGTGCCCAATCAGCCG. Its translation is CASSQEHRVPNQP. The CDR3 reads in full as CASSQEHRVPNQPQYF.